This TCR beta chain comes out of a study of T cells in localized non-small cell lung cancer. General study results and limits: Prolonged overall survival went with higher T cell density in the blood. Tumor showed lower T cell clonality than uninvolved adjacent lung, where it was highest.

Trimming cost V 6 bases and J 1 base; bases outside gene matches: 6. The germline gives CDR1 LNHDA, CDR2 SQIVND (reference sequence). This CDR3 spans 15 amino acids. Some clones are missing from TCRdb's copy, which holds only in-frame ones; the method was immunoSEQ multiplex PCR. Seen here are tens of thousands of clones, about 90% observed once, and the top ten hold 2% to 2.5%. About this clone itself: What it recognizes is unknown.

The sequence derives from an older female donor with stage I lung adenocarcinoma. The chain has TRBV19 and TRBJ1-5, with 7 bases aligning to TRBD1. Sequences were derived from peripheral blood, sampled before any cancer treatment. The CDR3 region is CASSPVGQSNQPQHF. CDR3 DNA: TGTGCCAGTAGCCCCGTGGGACAGAGCAATCAGCCCCAGCATTTT. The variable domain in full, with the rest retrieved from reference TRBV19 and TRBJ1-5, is DGGITQSPKYLFRKEGQNVTLSCEQNLNHDAMYWYRQDPGQGLRLIYYSQIVNDFQKGDIAEGYSVSREKKESFPLTVTSAQKNPTAFYLCASSPVGQSNQPQHFGDGTRLSIL.